This T cell receptor (beta chain) came from a study of cytomegalovirus exposure and HLA in healthy donors. Study-level findings and limits: Most TCR sequences showed up rarely, but some public TCRs showed up in many donors. It was confirmed in vitro that a few of the CMV-associated chains were specific for CMV antigens. Most subjects had HLA-A and HLA-B alleles reportedly predicted accurately by TCR beta sequences. Productive rates of about 90% or about 30% were seen for most TCR beta V segments in an earlier analysis.

Germline CDR1 and CDR2: SEHNR and FQNEAQ (reference sequence). Trimming removed 4 bases at V and 7 bases at J, with 19 bases between. The CDR3 is 16 amino acids. As to this clone: Its antigen is unidentified.

Amplification used 60 Vbeta primers and 13 Jbeta primers. Assay: immunoSEQ multiplex PCR; the TCRdb copy retains only in-frame clones and omits some. The sample lists some 200,000 clones; 81% were seen once. Input material: PBMCs. The source is a man aged 45-65 years in good health and CMV-seronegative. The chain recombines TRBV7-9 with TRBJ1-4, with D tentatively TRBD1 (6 bases). As DNA, the CDR3 is TGTGCCAGCAGCTCCGCTCCGGCAGGGGAGGGTGAAAAACTGTTTTTT. Its protein is CASSSAPAGEGEKLFF. Full variable domain (outside the CDR3, taken from reference TRBV7-9 and TRBJ1-4): DTGVSQNPRHKITKRGQNVTFRCDPISEHNRLYWYRQTLGQGPEFLTYFQNEAQLEKSRLLSDRFSAERPKGSFSTLEIQRTEQGDSAMYLCASSSAPAGEGEKLFFGSGTQLSVL.